This T cell receptor (beta chain) was obtained from a study of cytomegalovirus exposure and HLA in healthy donors. Study context: Earlier, 150 million to 200 million T cells were analyzed, and 90 million to 140 million unique TCR beta sequences were found among them.

This clone is a singleton in its sample. Its antigen is undetermined. The CDR3 contains 13 residues. V shed 6 bases and J shed 5 bases, with 11 bases lying between them. Germline V gene sequence: CDR1 SGDLS, CDR2 YYNGEE. Study results and limitations: Later analysis showed most CMV-associated TCR beta chains appearing HLA-restricted. A few chains tied to CMV proved CMV antigen-specific in vitro. Exclusion applied to some V segments, including TRBV6-2 and TRBV6-3, as they were indistinguishable.

The PCR was carried out with 60 Vbeta primers and 13 Jbeta primers. Method: immunoSEQ multiplex PCR; TCRdb's copy keeps in-frame clones and lacks some. The sample includes some 130,000 clones, 77% of them seen just once. The origin of this receptor is a man aged 30 to 45 in good health and CMV-seronegative. The chain uses TRBV9 and TRBJ2-2; D possibly corresponds to TRBD1 (6 bases). The specimen was PBMCs. The chain's CDR3 is CASNDRRTGELFF. In DNA form, the CDR3 reads TGTGCCAGCAATGACAGGCGGACCGGGGAGCTGTTTTTT.